This section outlines one T cell receptor (beta chain) sequence together with its context. Other DNA sequences from this sample encode an identical CDR3 as well. Between the trimmed V and J ends, which lost 6 bases and 0 bases, there was a span of 7 bases. There are 13 residues in the CDR3. This sample is drawn from a study of blood T cell repertoires in COVID-19. This table comes from immunoSEQ multiplex PCR, and its TCRdb copy is limited to in-frame clones, with some not included. The repertoire consists of about 260,000 clones, with 85% to 90% occurring once and the leading ten covering approximately 4%.

V is TRBV12-3 or TRBV12-4 and J is TRBJ2-3; D is possibly TRBD2 (5 bases). This sequence originates from a man aged 18 to 35 with active or convalescent COVID-19. The sample comprised peripheral blood. The CDR3 DNA is TGTGCCAGCAGAAGGACTAGCACAGATACGCAGTATTTT. This sequence encodes CASRRTSTDTQYF.